These 21 T cell receptor beta chains were all obtained from the same sample, sequenced in a study of T-cell memory formation after mild COVID-19. TCRdb recomputed calls from the 5' RACE reads with MiXCR, one row per CDR3 protein. Of about 280,000 distinct CDR3 sequences in the sample, around 8% were seen once. The sample comprised PBMCs or a T cell subset sorted from them (not recorded which). The receptors were gathered from a young man who had mild COVID-19 (a few samples of this study predate the infection). Cell type and time point are not known.

In its sample, this clonotype was seen a few times. The chain employs TRBV7-8 and TRBJ2-7, with D perhaps TRBD1 (6 bases). The CDR3 covers 13 residues. Trimming stripped 5 bases from V and 6 bases from J, with 14 bases between. The germline V gene encodes CDR1 SGHVS and CDR2 FQNEAQ. CDR3 loop: CASSPYQQGEQYF. CDR3 bases: TGTGCCAGCAGCCCTTATCAACAGGGCGAGCAGTACTTC.

This sequence joins TRBV10-3 and TRBJ2-3; TRBD2 is a possible D gene (6 bases). Trimming removed 11 bases from V and 1 base from J, with 16 bases in between. The CDR3 length is 14 residues. Germline V CDR1 and CDR2: ENHRY, SYGVKD. CDR3 sequence: CAVQLGGGTDTQYF. DNA for the CDR3: TGTGCCGTGCAACTGGGAGGAGGCACAGATACGCAGTATTTT.

The CDR3 protein is CASTDMLVSLGYTF. As DNA, the CDR3 is TGTGCCAGCACTGATATGTTAGTCTCTCTTGGCTACACCTTC. This chain joins TRBV7-3 and TRBJ1-2; D is ambiguous. CDR3 size: 14 residues. Between the trimmed V and J ends, which lost 7 bases and 7 bases, there was a span of 19 bases. Germline V gives CDR1 SGHTA, CDR2 FQGTGA. Combining the CDR3 with reference TRBV7-3 and TRBJ1-2 gives the whole variable domain GAGVSQTPSNKVTEKGKYVELRCDPISGHTALYWYRQSLGQGPEFLIYFQGTGAADDSGLPNDRFFAVRPEGSVSTLKIQRTERGDSAVYLCASTDMLVSLGYTFGSGTRLTVV.

This clonotype was recorded a few times. This chain links TRBV30 with TRBJ1-1; D is unclear. CDR3 length: 13 amino acids. Trimming took 0 bases from V and 0 from J, leaving 5 bases between them. The V gene's germline CDR1 is GTSNPN and CDR2 SVGIG (reference sequence). This CDR3 reads CAWSVRMNTEAFF. The CDR3 nucleotides are TGTGCCTGGAGTGTACGAATGAACACTGAAGCTTTCTTT.

This clonotype was found many times. The gene calls are TRBV10-2 and TRBJ1-6; TRBD1 matches at 7 bases. The J segment lost 6 bases and the V segment lost 6 bases, leaving 5 bases of the junction unmatched. Germline V lookup: CDR1 WSHSY, CDR2 SAAADI. This CDR3 contains 14 residues. This CDR3 reads CASSRQGINSPLHF. The CDR3 DNA follows: TGCGCCAGCAGCCGACAGGGAATTAATTCACCCCTCCACTTT.

Only a few counts were recorded for this clonotype. The CDR3 ends on some other residue instead of the conserved phenylalanine or tryptophan, so this is likely a read error. The limits of the CDR3 on the DNA are not certain, so only TCRdb's listed CDR3 is given. The chain links TRBV7-2 to TRBJ2-7; whether TRBD1, the table's D call, matches the DNA was not checked. The CDR3 is 12 amino acids long, termini counted. CDR1 is SGHTA and CDR2 is FQGNSA in the germline V gene. The CDR3 spells CASSPGDEGGLI.

This clonotype was picked up a small number of times. The chain has TRBV4-1 and TRBJ2-2; D unresolved. The CDR3 has 18 amino acids. Per germline, CDR1 MGHRA and CDR2 YSYEKL. Trimming shortened V by 1 base and J by 0 bases, and 15 bases separated the two germline ends. CDR3 coding DNA: TGCGCCAGCAGCCAAGTGAATTTGGGGTTCGCGAACACCGGGGAGCTGTTTTTT. Protein sequence: CASSQVNLGFANTGELFF.

This chain connects TRBV20-1 to TRBJ2-5, with D perhaps TRBD2 (6 bases). This CDR3 contains 12 residues. Germline CDR1 reads DFQATT; CDR2 reads SNEGSKA (reference sequence). Trimming took off 1 base at V and 8 bases at J, with 11 bases between the two ends. CDR3 in DNA: TGCAGTGCTAGAGGACTAGATATCACCCAGTACTTC. Translated: CSARGLDITQYF.

This clonotype was detected ten times or more. This chain uses TRBV7-9 with TRBJ1-2; weak D call: TRBD1 (6 bases). In germline, CDR1 is SEHNR, CDR2 FQNEAQ (reference sequence). V lost 5 bases, J lost 3 bases, and 13 bases lay in between. The CDR3 runs 14 residues. CDR3 in amino acids: CASSRSRGDYGYTF. The CDR3 DNA follows: TGTGCCAGCAGCAGAAGCAGGGGAGACTATGGCTACACCTTC. The entire variable domain, with the rest obtained from reference TRBV7-9 and TRBJ1-2, is as follows: DTGVSQNPRHKITKRGQNVTFRCDPISEHNRLYWYRQTLGQGPEFLTYFQNEAQLEKSRLLSDRFSAERPKGSFSTLEIQRTEQGDSAMYLCASSRSRGDYGYTFGSGTRLTVV.

The chain links TRBV7-8 to TRBJ1-1, with unresolved D. The germline V gene encodes CDR1 SGHVS and CDR2 FQNEAQ. V was pared by 6 bases and J by 1 base, with 9 bases between. This CDR3 has 13 amino acids. The CDR3 DNA reads as TGTGCCAGCAGGAGCCGGGAGAACACTGAAGCTTTCTTT. It codes for CASRSRENTEAFF.

This clonotype showed up just a few times. The rearrangement joins TRBV29-1 to TRBJ1-1; TRBD1 aligns across 7 bases. The germline V gene encodes CDR1 SQVTM and CDR2 ANQGSEA. This CDR3 has 14 residues. Trimming at V came to 6 bases and at J to 1 base, leaving 8 bases not matched to a gene. The CDR3 nucleotides are TGCAGCGTGGGGACGGGACAGAAGAACACTGAAGCTTTCTTT. Amino acid sequence: CSVGTGQKNTEAFF.

This chain joins TRBV20-1 and TRBJ2-5; D unresolved. Trimming shortened V by 3 bases and J by 0 bases, and 14 bases separated the two germline ends. The CDR3 has 15 residues. Germline loops: CDR1 DFQATT, CDR2 SNEGSKA (reference sequence). CDR3 loop: CSASSANRYQETQYF. CDR3 coding DNA: TGCAGTGCTAGCTCAGCGAATAGGTACCAAGAGACCCAGTACTTC.

This clonotype was counted between two and nine times. The chain combines TRBV10-3 with TRBJ2-7, with a possible D match to TRBD2 (6 bases). CDR1 and CDR2 from the germline V gene are ENHRY and SYGVKD. Trimming pared 10 bases from V and 5 bases from J, leaving 21 bases between. This CDR3 contains 14 residues. CDR3 nucleotide sequence: TGTGCCAGCAGAGTAGCGGAATCGGGCAACGAGCAGTACTTC. Amino acid sequence: CASRVAESGNEQYF.

This rearrangement joins TRBV6-1 to TRBJ2-3; no reliable D call. The CDR3 is made up of 12 amino acids. Trimming took 8 bases from V and 0 from J, leaving 6 bases between them. The germline CDR1 and CDR2 sequences are MNHNS and SASEGT. The CDR3 DNA reads TGTGCCAGCGTGGGGAGCACAGATACGCAGTATTTT. This encodes CASVGSTDTQYF.

This clonotype appeared a few times. The CDR3 loop is CASLGLAGFSGANVLTF. The DNA of the CDR3 is TGTGCCAGCCTTGGACTAGCGGGGTTCTCTGGGGCCAACGTCCTGACTTTC. The chain is built from TRBV4-2 and TRBJ2-6, with 12 bases lining up with TRBD2. J gave up 0 bases and V 8 bases, and 5 bases lay outside the gene matches. CDR3 length equals 17 residues. Germline assignment: CDR1 LGHNA and CDR2 YNFKEQ.

This clonotype came up a few times. The V gene is TRBV5-1, the J gene TRBJ2-2; 12 nucleotides agree with TRBD1. CDR1 and CDR2 (germline): SGHRS, YFSETQ. The CDR3 runs to 17 residues. With V trimmed by 3 bases and J by 0 bases, 3 bases remained unmatched. CDR3 protein: CASSWGQGATNTGELFF. In DNA, the CDR3 is TGCGCCAGCAGCTGGGGACAGGGGGCAACGAACACCGGGGAGCTGTTTTTT.

This clonotype occurred a few times. The chain carries TRBV5-1 and TRBJ2-1; 8 bases agree with TRBD2. The CDR3 loop spans 15 amino acids. V lost 0 bases to trimming and J lost 4 bases; unmatched junction nucleotides: 3. Per germline, CDR1 SGHRS and CDR2 YFSETQ. The CDR3 loop is CASSLVSGDYNEQFF. The CDR3 DNA reads TGCGCCAGCAGCTTGGTTAGCGGGGATTACAATGAGCAGTTCTTC. Combining the CDR3 with reference TRBV5-1 and TRBJ2-1 gives the whole variable domain KAGVTQTPRYLIKTRGQQVTLSCSPISGHRSVSWYQQTPGQGLQFLFEYFSETQRNKGNFPGRFSGRQFSNSRSEMNVSTLELGDSALYLCASSLVSGDYNEQFFGPGTRLTVL.

This chain connects TRBV12-5 to TRBJ2-7; 8 bases match TRBD1. The ends lost 4 bases at V and 2 bases at J; junction bases unmatched: 10. The CDR3 runs to 16 residues. Germline V lookup: CDR1 LGHNT, CDR2 FRNRAP. CDR3 region: CASGYIIGQGTYEQYF. In nucleotides, the CDR3 is TGTGCTAGTGGTTATATTATCGGACAGGGAACCTACGAGCAGTACTTC.

The chain combines TRBV6-6 with TRBJ2-7, with D possibly TRBD1 on 5 matching bases. Germline CDR1 and CDR2: MNHNY and SVGAGI (reference sequence). V lost 8 bases to trimming and J lost 5 bases, with 28 bases between them. The CDR3 consists of 17 residues. CDR3 residues: CASGPHQTEDTADEQYV. The CDR3 coding sequence is TGTGCCAGCGGACCCCACCAGACAGAGGACACGGCGGACGAGCAGTACGTC.

This clonotype was counted a few times. V is TRBV12-3 or TRBV12-4 and J is TRBJ2-2; D is possibly TRBD1 (6 bases). The CDR3 runs to 15 residues. V lost 2 bases, J lost 5 bases, and 12 bases lay in between. The CDR3 bases are TGTGCCAGCAGTTTACCCAGGGGTAGGACCGGGGAGCTGTTTTTT. It translates to CASSLPRGRTGELFF.

The chain joins TRBV7-9 to TRBJ1-5; TRBD1 aligns across 8 bases. Germline V gives CDR1 SEHNR, CDR2 FQNEAQ (reference sequence). V was pared by 2 bases and J by 6 bases, with 6 bases of the junction left unmatched. CDR3 length equals 15 residues. This chain's CDR3 is CASSLTGGSSQPQHF. The CDR3, as DNA: TGTGCCAGCAGCTTAACAGGGGGTTCCAGTCAGCCCCAGCATTTT. The full variable domain, completed using reference TRBV7-9 and TRBJ1-5, is DTGVSQNPRHKITKRGQNVTFRCDPISEHNRLYWYRQTLGQGPEFLTYFQNEAQLEKSRLLSDRFSAERPKGSFSTLEIQRTEQGDSAMYLCASSLTGGSSQPQHFGDGTRLSIL.